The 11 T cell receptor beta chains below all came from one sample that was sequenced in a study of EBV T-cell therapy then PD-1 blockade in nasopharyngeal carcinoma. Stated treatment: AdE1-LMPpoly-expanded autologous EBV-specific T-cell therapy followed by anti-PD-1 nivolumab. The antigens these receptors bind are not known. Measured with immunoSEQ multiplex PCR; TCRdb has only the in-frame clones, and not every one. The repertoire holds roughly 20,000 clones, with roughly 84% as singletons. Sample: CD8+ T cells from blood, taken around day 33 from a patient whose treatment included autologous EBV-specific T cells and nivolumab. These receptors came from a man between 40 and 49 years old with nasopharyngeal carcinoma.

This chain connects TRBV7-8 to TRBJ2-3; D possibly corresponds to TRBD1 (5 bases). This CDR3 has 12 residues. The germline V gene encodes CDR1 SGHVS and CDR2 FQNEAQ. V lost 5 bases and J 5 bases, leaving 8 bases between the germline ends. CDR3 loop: CASSPQGDTQYF. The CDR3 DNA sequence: TGTGCCAGCAGCCCGCAGGGAGATACGCAGTATTTT.

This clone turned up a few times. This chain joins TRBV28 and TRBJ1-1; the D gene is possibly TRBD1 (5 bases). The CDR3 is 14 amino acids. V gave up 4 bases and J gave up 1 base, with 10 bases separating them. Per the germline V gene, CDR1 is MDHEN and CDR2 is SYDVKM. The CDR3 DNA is TGTGCCAGCAGTTCGAATCAGGGGAACACTGAAGCTTTCTTT. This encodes CASSSNQGNTEAFF.

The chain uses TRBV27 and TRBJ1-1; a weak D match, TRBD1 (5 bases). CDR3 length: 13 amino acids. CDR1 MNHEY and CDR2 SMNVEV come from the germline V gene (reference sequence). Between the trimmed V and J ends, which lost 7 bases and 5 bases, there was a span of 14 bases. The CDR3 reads CASKTVGWTEAFF. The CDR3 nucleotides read TGTGCCAGCAAGACAGTCGGGTGGACTGAAGCTTTCTTT.

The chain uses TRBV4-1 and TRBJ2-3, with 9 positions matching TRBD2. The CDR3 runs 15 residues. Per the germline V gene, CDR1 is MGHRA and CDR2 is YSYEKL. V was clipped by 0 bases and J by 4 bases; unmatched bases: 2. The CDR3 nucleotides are TGCGCCAGCAGCCAAGAGCGGGGGGGCTCAGATACGCAGTATTTT. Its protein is CASSQERGGSDTQYF.

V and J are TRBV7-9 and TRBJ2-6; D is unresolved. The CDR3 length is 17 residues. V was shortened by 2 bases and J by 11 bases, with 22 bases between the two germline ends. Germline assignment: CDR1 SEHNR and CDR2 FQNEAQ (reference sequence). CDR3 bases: TGTGCCAGCAGCTTATTTGGCACCACACGCTCTGCCGACGTCCTGACTTTC. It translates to CASSLFGTTRSADVLTF.

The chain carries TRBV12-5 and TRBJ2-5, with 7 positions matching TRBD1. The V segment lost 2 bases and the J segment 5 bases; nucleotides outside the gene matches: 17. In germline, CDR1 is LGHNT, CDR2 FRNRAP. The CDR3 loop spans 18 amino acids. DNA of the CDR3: TGTGCTAGTGGTTTGCCTAAGGGGGCCCAGGGGGTCGGGGAGACCCAGTACTTC. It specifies CASGLPKGAQGVGETQYF.

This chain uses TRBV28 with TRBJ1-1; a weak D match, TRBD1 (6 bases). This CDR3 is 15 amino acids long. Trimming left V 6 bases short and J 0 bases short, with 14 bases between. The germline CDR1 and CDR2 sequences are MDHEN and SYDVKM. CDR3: CASSTGLGLNTEAFF. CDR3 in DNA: TGTGCCAGCAGCACAGGGTTGGGGTTGAACACTGAAGCTTTCTTT.

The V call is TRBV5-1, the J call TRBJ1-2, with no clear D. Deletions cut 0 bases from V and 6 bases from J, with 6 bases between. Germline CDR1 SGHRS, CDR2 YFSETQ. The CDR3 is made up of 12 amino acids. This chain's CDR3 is CASSLAGNGYTF. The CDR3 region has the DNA TGCGCCAGCAGCTTGGCGGGAAATGGCTACACCTTC.

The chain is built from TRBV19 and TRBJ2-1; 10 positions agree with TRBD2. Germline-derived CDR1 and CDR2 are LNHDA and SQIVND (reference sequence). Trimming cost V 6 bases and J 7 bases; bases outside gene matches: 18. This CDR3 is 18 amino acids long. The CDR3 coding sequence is TGTGCCAGTAGATCGGCCAGCGGGGGGGCCAGTCGTGAGAATGAGCAGTTCTTC. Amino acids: CASRSASGGASRENEQFF. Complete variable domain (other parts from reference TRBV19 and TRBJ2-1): DGGITQSPKYLFRKEGQNVTLSCEQNLNHDAMYWYRQDPGQGLRLIYYSQIVNDFQKGDIAEGYSVSREKKESFPLTVTSAQKNPTAFYLCASRSASGGASRENEQFFGPGTRLTVL.

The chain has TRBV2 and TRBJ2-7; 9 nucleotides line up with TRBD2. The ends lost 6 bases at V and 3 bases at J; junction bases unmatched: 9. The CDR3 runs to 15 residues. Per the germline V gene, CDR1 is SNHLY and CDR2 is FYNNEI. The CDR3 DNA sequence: TGTGCCAGCAGGGCTAGCGGGATAACAATCTACGAGCAGTACTTC. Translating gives CASRASGITIYEQYF.

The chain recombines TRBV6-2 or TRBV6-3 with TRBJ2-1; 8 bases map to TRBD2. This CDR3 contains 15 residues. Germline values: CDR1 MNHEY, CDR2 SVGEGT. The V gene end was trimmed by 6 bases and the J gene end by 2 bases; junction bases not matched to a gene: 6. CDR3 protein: CASSFSGGAYNEQFF. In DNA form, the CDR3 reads TGTGCCAGCAGCTTCAGCGGGGGAGCCTACAATGAGCAGTTCTTC.